The 16 T cell receptor beta chains reported below all come from one sample, sequenced in a study of cytomegalovirus exposure and HLA in healthy donors. It was with 60 Vbeta and 13 Jbeta primers that the PCR ran. This table comes from immunoSEQ multiplex PCR, and its TCRdb copy is limited to in-frame clones, with some not included. The sample holds hundreds of thousands of clones, 60% to 80% seen once. Sequenced material: PBMCs. The receptors here all came from a male donor in good health and CMV-seronegative.

The V and J genes are TRBV7-2 and TRBJ1-4, with D uncertain. This CDR3 comprises 12 residues. Germline V gene sequence: CDR1 SGHTA, CDR2 FQGNSA. Trimming removed 5 bases from V and 8 bases from J, with 9 bases in between. CDR3 in DNA: TGTGCCAGCAGCCCCGGGGAAGAAAAACTGTTTTTT. Encoded protein: CASSPGEEKLFF.

The chain joins TRBV7-2 to TRBJ2-3; 10 bases align to TRBD2. This CDR3 spans 16 amino acids. Losses at the gene ends were 1 base for V and 5 bases for J; bases not matched to a gene: 6. Germline loops: CDR1 SGHTA, CDR2 FQGNSA. The CDR3 coding sequence is TGTGCCAGCAGCTTAGGGGGGCTAGCGGGGGTAGATACGCAGTATTTT. Translating gives CASSLGGLAGVDTQYF.

This chain connects TRBV27 to TRBJ2-2, with 8 bases matching TRBD1. In germline, CDR1 is MNHEY, CDR2 SMNVEV (reference sequence). The CDR3 covers 16 residues. Unmatched junction bases numbered 7, after V lost 3 bases and J lost 4 bases. This CDR3 reads CASSLIGQGLTGELFF. The DNA of the CDR3 is TGTGCCAGCAGTTTGATAGGACAGGGCCTCACCGGGGAGCTGTTTTTT.

V and J are TRBV28 and TRBJ2-1; D is perhaps TRBD2 (7 bases). This CDR3 comprises 14 residues. Trimming cost V 2 bases and J 6 bases, with 11 bases left between them. Per germline, CDR1 MDHEN and CDR2 SYDVKM. The CDR3 DNA reads TGTGCCAGCAGTTTAGGGGGGGCCGGCAATGAGCAGTTCTTC. Translated, it gives CASSLGGAGNEQFF.

This clone has a single count. This CDR3 reads CASSVDGTSGGLTGEQYF. The CDR3 DNA sequence: TGTGCCAGCAGCGTAGACGGGACTAGCGGGGGCCTAACCGGCGAGCAGTACTTC. This chain connects TRBV9 to TRBJ2-5; TRBD2 matches 14 bases. Gene TRBJ2-7 matches the end of the DNA better, so the J call may be wrong. Germline V gene data show CDR1 as SGDLS and CDR2 as YYNGEE. The CDR3 is 18 amino acids.

V gene TRBV9 combines with J gene TRBJ1-2, with TRBD1 identical over 8 bases. Germline V gene sequence: CDR1 SGDLS, CDR2 YYNGEE. CDR3 length: 17 residues. V was clipped by 5 bases and J by 5 bases; unmatched bases: 17. The CDR3 loop reads CASSDGQGRVLGYGYTF. The CDR3 coding sequence is TGTGCCAGCAGTGACGGACAGGGTAGGGTCTTGGGATATGGCTACACCTTC. The whole variable domain, remainder taken from reference TRBV9 and TRBJ1-2, is DSGVTQTPKHLITATGQRVTLRCSPRSGDLSVYWYQQSLDQGLQFLIQYYNGEERAKGNILERFSAQQFPDLHSELNLSSLELGDSALYFCASSDGQGRVLGYGYTFGSGTRLTVV.

This chain connects TRBV4-3 to TRBJ2-5; D might be TRBD2 (5 bases). The DNA matches TRBJ2-7 better at its end, which makes the J call doubtful. Germline values: CDR1 LGHNA, CDR2 YSLEER. This CDR3 region has 17 residues. The CDR3 loop is CASSQDRRGLGSYEQYF. The CDR3 bases are TGCGCCAGCAGCCAAGATCGCCGGGGTCTGGGCTCCTACGAGCAGTACTTC.

The chain is built from TRBV5-6 and TRBJ2-3; 9 bases align to TRBD2. Trimming at V came to 3 bases and at J to 5 bases, leaving 13 bases not matched to a gene. The CDR3 totals 17 residues. CDR1 and CDR2 from the germline V gene are SGHDT and YYEEEE. CDR3 sequence (DNA): TGTGCCAGCAGCTCCATAAGGGTTCGCGGGAGGGAAGATACGCAGTATTTT. It yields the protein CASSSIRVRGREDTQYF.

The CDR3 DNA follows: TGTGCCAGCAGCCAATCGTTTAGACAGGGCTACAATGAGCAGTTCTTC. Residues: CASSQSFRQGYNEQFF. J is TRBJ2-1 and V is TRBV7-9; TRBD1 matches 7 bases. Trimming at V came to 5 bases and at J to 3 bases, leaving 10 bases not matched to a gene. The CDR3 extends over 16 amino acids. The germline V gene has CDR1 SEHNR and CDR2 FQNEAQ (reference sequence).

In its sample, this clone was seen a few times. The chain carries TRBV18 and TRBJ2-5; tentatively, D is TRBD1 (6 bases). In germline, CDR1 is KGHSH, CDR2 LQKENI. Deletions cut 0 bases from V and 4 bases from J, with 12 bases between. The CDR3 totals 15 residues. In DNA form, the CDR3 reads TGTGCCAGCTCACCACCGGGGACATTTGGAGAGACCCAGTACTTC. Translating it yields CASSPPGTFGETQYF.

To note about this clone: Mismatch with germline at one junction end may stem from a read error. The gene calls are TRBV7-9 and TRBJ1-2; D is perhaps TRBD1 (6 bases). Germline-derived CDR1 and CDR2 are SEHNR and FQNEAQ (reference sequence). The CDR3 spans 18 residues. This chain's CDR3 is CSSSGGFLNRELLGGYTF. DNA for the CDR3: TGTTCCAGCAGCGGTGGCTTCTTAAACAGGGAACTTCTTGGGGGCTACACCTTC.

This rearrangement joins TRBV2 to TRBJ2-3; 9 bases align to TRBD1. Germline CDR1 SNHLY, CDR2 FYNNEI. The trim removed 0 bases at V and 7 bases at J, leaving 5 bases unmatched. The CDR3 consists of 15 residues. CDR3 loop: CASSEAGQGFYTQYF. The CDR3 bases are TGTGCCAGCAGTGAAGCGGGACAGGGCTTCTATACGCAGTATTTT.

The gene calls are TRBV7-8 and TRBJ2-5, with D possibly matching TRBD2 (5 bases). The CDR3 consists of 14 residues. V lost 1 base, J lost 4 bases, and 10 bases lay in between. In germline, CDR1 is SGHVS, CDR2 FQNEAQ. This CDR3 is CASSLGTYGETQYF. The CDR3 region has the DNA TGTGCCAGCAGCTTAGGGACTTACGGAGAGACCCAGTACTTC.

This clone was seen only a few times. This sequence joins TRBV28 and TRBJ2-5; D might be TRBD1 (5 bases). The CDR3 contains 14 residues. V was shortened by 6 bases and J by 2 bases, with 13 bases between the two germline ends. The V gene's germline CDR1 is MDHEN and CDR2 SYDVKM. As DNA, the CDR3 is TGTGCCAGCAGCCTTGGACATACTCAAGAGACCCAGTACTTC. Protein sequence: CASSLGHTQETQYF.

For the CDR3, the DNA is TGTGCCAGCAGTTACTCCAGTCTGTGGGAGACCCAGTACTTC. Encoded protein: CASSYSSLWETQYF. The gene calls are TRBV6-5 and TRBJ2-5; no clear D. V was cut by 0 bases and J by 5 bases, with 10 bases left in between. Germline V lookup: CDR1 MNHEY, CDR2 SVGAGI. This CDR3 comprises 14 residues.

In this sample, this clone turned up a few times. The chain uses TRBV6-4 and TRBJ2-1; a possible D gene is TRBD2 (5 bases). V lost 4 bases, J lost 11 bases, and 12 bases lay in between. The CDR3 runs to 12 residues. CDR1 and CDR2 (germline): MRHNA, SNTAGT. Here the CDR3 reads CASSASGEKQFF. The CDR3 bases are TGTGCCAGCAGTGCATCCGGGGAAAAGCAGTTCTTC.